The 31 T cell receptor beta chains given below trace back to one sample, sequenced in a study of blood T cell repertoires in COVID-19. The protocol was immunoSEQ multiplex PCR, while the TCRdb copy is restricted to in-frame clones and leaves out a portion. The data show about 480,000 clones, with 75% to 90% seen just once and over 4% held by the top ten. The sample taken for sequencing was peripheral blood. All receptors come from a woman aged 30 to 39 with acute or convalescent COVID-19.

This chain links TRBV6-5 with TRBJ1-5; possibly TRBD1 for D (6 bases). The CDR3 has 13 amino acids. Germline V lookup: CDR1 MNHEY, CDR2 SVGAGI. Trimming took off 6 bases at V and 6 bases at J, with 12 bases between the two ends. The CDR3 loop is CASRNREGQPQHF. CDR3 bases: TGTGCCAGCAGAAACAGGGAAGGTCAGCCCCAGCATTTT.

The chain links TRBV3-1 (or the pseudogene TRBV3-2) to TRBJ1-5, with 12 bases identical to TRBD1. This CDR3 spans 15 amino acids. The J segment lost 6 bases and the V segment lost 3 bases, leaving 3 bases of the junction unmatched. Germline V lookup: CDR1 LGHDT, CDR2 YNNKEL (reference sequence). CDR3 DNA: TGTGCCAGCAGCCAGGGGACAGGGGGCAGTCAGCCCCAGCATTTT. This encodes CASSQGTGGSQPQHF.

This rearrangement joins TRBV7-9 to TRBJ2-7, with D possibly matching TRBD1 (5 bases). V lost 1 base and J 10 bases, leaving 11 bases between the germline ends. In germline, CDR1 is SEHNR, CDR2 FQNEAQ (reference sequence). The length of the CDR3 is 12 residues. The CDR3 bases are TGTGCCAGCAGCTTAGATGGGCAGGGACAGTACTTC. It is translated as CASSLDGQGQYF.

V usage is TRBV4-2 and J usage is TRBJ1-5, with TRBD1 identical over 10 bases. Trimming removed 4 bases from V and 4 bases from J; junction bases left unmatched: 10. Germline CDR1 reads LGHNA; CDR2 reads YNFKEQ. CDR3 length: 17 amino acids. The CDR3, as DNA: TGTGCCAGCAGCCGAGATCCCACGGGACAGGGGAATCAGCCCCAGCATTTT. Protein product: CASSRDPTGQGNQPQHF.

The V call is TRBV3-1 (or the pseudogene TRBV3-2), the J call TRBJ2-5; D gene ambiguous. Trimming shortened V by 4 bases and J by 5 bases, and 17 bases separated the two germline ends. Germline lookup yields CDR1 LGHDT and CDR2 YNNKEL (reference sequence). The CDR3 is 15 amino acids. The CDR3 DNA reads TGTGCCAGCAGCCTTGCCTGGCGGTCCGGGGAGACCCAGTACTTC. Translated: CASSLAWRSGETQYF.

The chain employs TRBV9 and TRBJ2-5; 8 bases line up with TRBD1. Germline lookup yields CDR1 SGDLS and CDR2 YYNGEE. After removal of 2 bases from V and 5 bases from J, the junction contained 8 bases not matched to a gene. The CDR3 has 15 residues. The CDR3 loop is CASSVGTGGEETQYF. Written as DNA, the CDR3 is TGTGCCAGCAGCGTGGGAACAGGGGGTGAGGAGACCCAGTACTTC.

V and J are TRBV19 and TRBJ1-5; the D is unclear. The CDR3 sequence is 13 residues long. Trimming removed 0 bases from V and 5 bases from J, with 5 bases in between. Germline V CDR1 and CDR2: LNHDA, SQIVND (reference sequence). The CDR3, as DNA: TGTGCCAGTAGTATAGATCTATATCAGCCCCAGCATTTT. Amino acid sequence: CASSIDLYQPQHF.

DNA for the CDR3: TGTGCCAGCAGCTTAGCGTCCGGGACAGGGGAGTTCTTC. Translation: CASSLASGTGEFF. The chain is built from TRBV7-9 and TRBJ2-1, with 10 bases fitting TRBD1. With 0 bases clipped from V and 14 bases from J, the junction kept 4 bases outside the gene matches. The CDR3 is 13 amino acids. CDR1 is SEHNR and CDR2 is FQNEAQ in the germline V gene (reference sequence).

This clone came up a few times. The V gene is TRBV10-1, the J gene TRBJ1-5; possible D gene TRBD1, 6 bases. CDR3 length: 12 amino acids. Germline V lookup: CDR1 WNHNN, CDR2 SYGVQD (reference sequence). Trimming removed 8 bases from V and 6 bases from J, with 11 bases in between. The CDR3 DNA is TGCGCCAGCCCCAGGGGACGTCAGCCCCAGCATTTT. Translation gives CASPRGRQPQHF.

The chain couples TRBV14 to TRBJ2-1; D is ambiguous. Germline V gene sequence: CDR1 SGHDN, CDR2 FVKESK. Trimming pared 0 bases from V and 8 bases from J, leaving 17 bases between. CDR3 length: 16 residues. This CDR3 reads CASSQELGPRSYEQFF. In DNA form, the CDR3 reads TGTGCCAGCAGCCAAGAACTTGGGCCCAGGTCCTATGAGCAGTTCTTC. Drawing the rest from reference TRBV14 and TRBJ2-1, the complete variable domain is EAGVTQFPSHSVIEKGQTVTLRCDPISGHDNLYWYRRVMGKEIKFLLHFVKESKQDESGMPNNRFLAERTGGTYSTLKVQPAELEDSGVYFCASSQELGPRSYEQFFGPGTRLTVL.

The chain recombines TRBV13 with TRBJ1-2; D ambiguous. CDR3 length: 13 amino acids. Germline-derived CDR1 and CDR2 are PRHDT and FYEKMQ (reference sequence). V lost 2 bases to trimming and J lost 1 base, with 5 bases between them. The CDR3: CASSLRDNYGYTF. As DNA, the CDR3 is TGTGCCAGCAGCTTACGGGATAACTATGGCTACACCTTC. The full variable domain, in which reference TRBV13 and TRBJ1-2 provide the parts outside the CDR3, is AAGVIQSPRHLIKEKRETATLKCYPIPRHDTVYWYQQGPGQDPQFLISFYEKMQSDKGSIPDRFSAQQFSDYHSELNMSSLELGDSALYFCASSLRDNYGYTFGSGTRLTVV.

V usage is TRBV2 and J usage is TRBJ1-2; the D gene is possibly TRBD1 (6 bases). The V end was cut by 5 bases, the J end by 5 bases, with 9 bases between. The CDR3 extends over 12 amino acids. Germline CDR1 and CDR2: SNHLY and FYNNEI. The CDR3 bases are TGTGCCAGCAGTTCAGGGGAATATGGCTACACCTTC. This codes for CASSSGEYGYTF.

This sequence joins TRBV2 and TRBJ1-1; tentatively, D is TRBD1 (6 bases). CDR1 is SNHLY and CDR2 is FYNNEI in the germline V gene. V dropped 2 bases and J dropped 0 bases, with 10 bases sitting between them. The CDR3 runs 15 residues. The CDR3: CASSELWGLNTEAFF. In DNA, the CDR3 is TGTGCCAGCAGTGAATTATGGGGGCTGAACACTGAAGCTTTCTTT.

The genes are TRBV9 and TRBJ1-2, with TRBD1 identical over 8 bases. J lost 7 bases, V lost 3 bases, and 5 bases had no gene match. Germline values: CDR1 SGDLS, CDR2 YYNGEE. The CDR3 contains 13 residues. CDR3 sequence: CASSDQGAGGYTF. The CDR3 DNA reads TGTGCCAGCAGCGATCAGGGGGCAGGTGGCTACACCTTC.

This clone was seen at least ten times. The V call is TRBV7-6, the J call TRBJ2-1; 8 bases match TRBD1. This CDR3 has 15 amino acids. CDR1 is SGHVS and CDR2 is FNYEAQ in the germline V gene. Trimming at V came to 5 bases and at J to 4 bases, leaving 7 bases not matched to a gene. For the CDR3, the DNA is TGTGCCAGCAGCCCCGAGACAGGGGTGTACAATGAGCAGTTCTTC. Translating gives CASSPETGVYNEQFF.

This chain uses TRBV27 with TRBJ2-2, with TRBD1 matching over 8 bases. This CDR3 contains 15 residues. V gave up 9 bases and J gave up 0 bases; unmatched junction bases: 6. Per the germline V gene, CDR1 is MNHEY and CDR2 is SMNVEV (reference sequence). CDR3 sequence (DNA): TGTGCCAGGGAAGACAGGGGATCGAACACCGGGGAGCTGTTTTTT. Translating it yields CAREDRGSNTGELFF.

This clone was observed a single time. The V call is TRBV28, the J call TRBJ1-3, with 8 bases aligning to TRBD1. CDR3 size: 14 residues. V shed 6 bases, J shed 2 bases, and the junction held 3 bases outside the gene matches. The V gene's germline CDR1 is MDHEN and CDR2 SYDVKM. CDR3 bases: TGTGCCAGCAGACGGACAGGGACTGGAAACACCATATATTTT. This encodes CASRRTGTGNTIYF.

This clone was counted a single time. The chain joins TRBV4-1 to TRBJ2-3; D possibly corresponds to TRBD2 (5 bases). Germline loops: CDR1 MGHRA, CDR2 YSYEKL. Trimming removed 0 bases at V and 1 base at J, with 8 bases between. The CDR3 covers 15 residues. CDR3 residues: CASSQDERGTDTQYF. The CDR3 bases are TGCGCCAGCAGCCAAGACGAGAGGGGCACAGATACGCAGTATTTT.

V and J are TRBV10-3 and TRBJ1-2; 7 bases fit TRBD1. The CDR3 contains 15 residues. The J segment lost 7 bases and the V segment lost 2 bases, leaving 10 bases of the junction unmatched. Germline loops: CDR1 ENHRY, CDR2 SYGVKD. The DNA for the CDR3 is TGTGCCATCAGTGAGACTGAGACAGGGCTAGGTGGCTACACCTTC. This gives the protein CAISETETGLGGYTF.

V gene TRBV24-1 combines with J gene TRBJ1-5, with D perhaps matching TRBD1 (5 bases). V was pared by 5 bases and J by 3 bases, with 10 bases between. Germline CDR1 reads KGHDR; CDR2 reads SFDVKD. The CDR3 sequence is 14 residues long. CDR3 bases: TGTGCCACCAGTGGTACAGGTCCCAATCAGCCCCAGCATTTT. Its protein product is CATSGTGPNQPQHF.

The rearrangement joins TRBV27 to TRBJ2-7; 7 bases match TRBD1. This CDR3 region has 14 residues. Unmatched junction bases numbered 8, after V lost 9 bases and J lost 0 bases. Germline CDR1 is MNHEY and CDR2 is SMNVEV (reference sequence). CDR3 sequence: CASKTQGSSYEQYF. DNA for the CDR3: TGTGCCAGTAAGACACAGGGGTCCTCCTACGAGCAGTACTTC.

The V and J genes are TRBV19 and TRBJ2-5; TRBD2 agrees at 13 bases. This CDR3 contains 15 residues. Per germline, CDR1 LNHDA and CDR2 SQIVND (reference sequence). The V segment lost 5 bases and the J segment 2 bases; nucleotides outside the gene matches: 2. CDR3 amino acids: CASSWTSGGQETQYF. The CDR3 DNA is TGTGCCAGTAGTTGGACTAGCGGGGGACAAGAGACCCAGTACTTC.

This clone was seen a few times. The chain's CDR3 is CASSVSRGESPLHF. The CDR3 nucleotides are TGTGCCAGCAGCGTCTCCAGGGGAGAATCACCCCTCCACTTT. This sequence joins TRBV9 and TRBJ1-6, with D tentatively TRBD1 (6 bases). V was shortened by 2 bases and J by 10 bases, with 13 bases between the two germline ends. The germline V gene encodes CDR1 SGDLS and CDR2 YYNGEE. The CDR3 is 14 residues long. Drawing the rest from reference TRBV9 and TRBJ1-6, the complete variable domain is DSGVTQTPKHLITATGQRVTLRCSPRSGDLSVYWYQQSLDQGLQFLIQYYNGEERAKGNILERFSAQQFPDLHSELNLSSLELGDSALYFCASSVSRGESPLHFGNGTRLTVT.

The genes are TRBV19 and TRBJ2-5; D unresolved. V lost 4 bases and J 2 bases, leaving 14 bases between the germline ends. Germline V CDR1 and CDR2: LNHDA, SQIVND (reference sequence). The CDR3 length is 15 residues. Here the CDR3 reads CASSKRHSEQETQYF. CDR3 nucleotide sequence: TGTGCCAGTAGTAAAAGACACAGTGAACAAGAGACCCAGTACTTC.

This chain uses TRBV7-9 with TRBJ2-7, with D tentatively TRBD1 (6 bases). The CDR3 runs to 18 residues. Per the germline V gene, CDR1 is SEHNR and CDR2 is FQNEAQ (reference sequence). V lost 1 base and J 3 bases, leaving 22 bases between the germline ends. The CDR3 region has the DNA TGTGCCAGCAGCTTAGTCCGGGAATGGGGGCTGGCTGTCTACGAGCAGTACTTC. Translated: CASSLVREWGLAVYEQYF.

This clone was found a few times. The V and J genes are TRBV6-5 and TRBJ1-2; D gene ambiguous. This CDR3 contains 14 residues. V lost 5 bases to trimming and J lost 2 bases, with 12 bases between them. Germline assignment: CDR1 MNHEY and CDR2 SVGAGI. Here the CDR3 DNA reads TGTGCCAGCAGTATGGCAAAATTAAACTATGGCTACACCTTC. Translating it yields CASSMAKLNYGYTF.

The CDR3 coding sequence is TGTGCCAGTCTCTTCAGGGGGCCCTACCAAGAGACCCAGTACTTC. Residues: CASLFRGPYQETQYF. The chain couples TRBV6-8 to TRBJ2-5; TRBD1 matches 8 bases. Trimming removed 9 bases from V and 0 bases from J; junction bases left unmatched: 9. CDR1 MNHGY and CDR2 SAAAGT come from the germline V gene. This CDR3 has 15 amino acids.

The chain carries TRBV12-3 or TRBV12-4 and TRBJ1-2; maybe TRBD1 (6 bases). Trimming took 6 bases from V and 1 from J, leaving 9 bases between them. This CDR3 contains 13 residues. The CDR3 sequence is CASSWGRNYGYTF. DNA for the CDR3: TGTGCCAGCAGCTGGGGGCGTAACTATGGCTACACCTTC.

V gene TRBV4-1 combines with J gene TRBJ1-4; D might be TRBD1 (6 bases). This CDR3 has 17 residues. Germline loops: CDR1 MGHRA, CDR2 YSYEKL. The V end lost 1 base, the J end lost 8 bases, and 20 bases lay between the germline ends. The CDR3: CASSQGLGGRGKEKLFF. CDR3 DNA: TGCGCCAGCAGCCAAGGTCTTGGGGGCAGGGGAAAAGAAAAACTGTTTTTT.

V is TRBV25-1 and J is TRBJ2-3; TRBD1 might be the D (6 bases). In germline, CDR1 is MGHDK, CDR2 SYGVNS. The CDR3 runs 14 residues. Between the trimmed V and J ends, which lost 3 bases and 0 bases, there was a span of 7 bases. CDR3 DNA sequence: TGTGCCAGCAGTGACCAGGGGAGCACAGATACGCAGTATTTT. It yields the protein CASSDQGSTDTQYF.

V and J are TRBV4-1 and TRBJ2-7; a possible D gene is TRBD2 (5 bases). This CDR3 contains 13 residues. Deletions cut 6 bases from V and 7 bases from J, with 16 bases between. The germline V gene encodes CDR1 MGHRA and CDR2 YSYEKL. The CDR3 is CASRSITGFEQYF. Written as DNA, the CDR3 is TGCGCCAGCAGATCTATCACGGGGTTTGAGCAGTACTTC.